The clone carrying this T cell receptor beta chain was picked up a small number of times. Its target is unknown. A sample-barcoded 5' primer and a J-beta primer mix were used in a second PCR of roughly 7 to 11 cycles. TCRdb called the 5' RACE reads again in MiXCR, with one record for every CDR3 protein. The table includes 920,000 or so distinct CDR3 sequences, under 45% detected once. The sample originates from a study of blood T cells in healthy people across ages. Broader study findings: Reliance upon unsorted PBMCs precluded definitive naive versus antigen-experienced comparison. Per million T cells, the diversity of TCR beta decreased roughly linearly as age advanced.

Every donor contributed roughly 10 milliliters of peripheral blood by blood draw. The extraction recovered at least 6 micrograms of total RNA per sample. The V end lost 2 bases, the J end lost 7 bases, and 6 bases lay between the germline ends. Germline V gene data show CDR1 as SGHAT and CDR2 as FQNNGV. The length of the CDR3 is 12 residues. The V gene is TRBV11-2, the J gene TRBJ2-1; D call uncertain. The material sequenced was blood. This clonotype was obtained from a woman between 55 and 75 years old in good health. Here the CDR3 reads CASSLISNEQFF. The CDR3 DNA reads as TGTGCCAGCAGCTTAATTTCGAATGAGCAGTTCTTC.